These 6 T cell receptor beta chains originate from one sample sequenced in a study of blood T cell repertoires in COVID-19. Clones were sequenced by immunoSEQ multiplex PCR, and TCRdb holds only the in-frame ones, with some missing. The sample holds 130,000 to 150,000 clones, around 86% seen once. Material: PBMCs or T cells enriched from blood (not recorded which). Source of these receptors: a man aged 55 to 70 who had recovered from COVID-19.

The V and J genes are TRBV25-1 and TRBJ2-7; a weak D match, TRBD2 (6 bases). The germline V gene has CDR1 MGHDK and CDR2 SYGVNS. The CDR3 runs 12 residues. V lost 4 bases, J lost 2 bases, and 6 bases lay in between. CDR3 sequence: CASSGEAYEQYF. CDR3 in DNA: TGTGCCAGCAGTGGGGAGGCCTACGAGCAGTACTTC.

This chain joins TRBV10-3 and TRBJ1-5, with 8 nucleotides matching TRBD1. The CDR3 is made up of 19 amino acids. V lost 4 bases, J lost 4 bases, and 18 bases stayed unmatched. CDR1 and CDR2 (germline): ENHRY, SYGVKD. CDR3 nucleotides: TGTGCCATCAGTGTCGGTTTGGGGACAGGACTATTATTGAATCAGCCCCAGCATTTT. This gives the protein CAISVGLGTGLLLNQPQHF.

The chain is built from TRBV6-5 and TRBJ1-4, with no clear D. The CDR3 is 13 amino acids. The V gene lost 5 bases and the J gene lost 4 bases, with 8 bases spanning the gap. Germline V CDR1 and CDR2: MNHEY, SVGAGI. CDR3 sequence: CASSSGLNEKLFF. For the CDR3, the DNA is TGTGCCAGCAGTAGCGGACTTAATGAAAAACTGTTTTTT.

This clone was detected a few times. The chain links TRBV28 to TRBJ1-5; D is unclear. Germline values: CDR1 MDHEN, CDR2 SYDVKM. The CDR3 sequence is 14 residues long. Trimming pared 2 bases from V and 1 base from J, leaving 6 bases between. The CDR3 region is CASSLRGSNQPQHF. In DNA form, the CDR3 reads TGTGCCAGCAGTTTAAGAGGCAGCAATCAGCCCCAGCATTTT.

CDR3 DNA sequence: TGTGCCAGCAGCGCAGAAGACAGGGGCAACACTGAAGCTTTCTTT. Translation gives CASSAEDRGNTEAFF. The chain links TRBV9 to TRBJ1-1, with 8 bases lining up with TRBD1. Trimming took 3 bases from V and 2 from J; bases not matched to a gene: 6. This CDR3 has 15 residues. Germline V lookup: CDR1 SGDLS, CDR2 YYNGEE.

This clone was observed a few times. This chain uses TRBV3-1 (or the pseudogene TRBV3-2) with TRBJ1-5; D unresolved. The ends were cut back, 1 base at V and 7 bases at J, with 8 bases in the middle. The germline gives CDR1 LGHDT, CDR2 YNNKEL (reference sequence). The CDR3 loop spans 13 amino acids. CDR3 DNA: TGTGCCAGCAGCCAAGGACTAGGCCAGCCCCAGCATTTT. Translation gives CASSQGLGQPQHF.